The subject of this entry is one T cell receptor beta chain. This record comes from a study of cytomegalovirus exposure and HLA in healthy donors. PCR primers comprised 60 Vbeta and 13 Jbeta primers. Data came from immunoSEQ multiplex PCR; TCRdb stores just in-frame clones and leaves some out. The sample has roughly 130,000 clones, approximately 85% seen once; the top ten hold approximately 1.7%. The CDR3 has 13 amino acids. In germline, CDR1 is SGHDN, CDR2 FVKESK. With V trimmed by 6 bases and J by 11 bases, 8 bases remained unmatched. Material: PBMCs. The rearrangement uses TRBV14 and TRBJ1-1; 11 bases align to TRBD1. This clonotype was obtained from a boy between 5 and 17 years old in good health and CMV-seronegative. CDR3 sequence reads: CASRRTGGVVAFF. The CDR3 DNA reads as TGTGCCAGCAGAAGGACAGGGGGCGTAGTGGCTTTCTTT.